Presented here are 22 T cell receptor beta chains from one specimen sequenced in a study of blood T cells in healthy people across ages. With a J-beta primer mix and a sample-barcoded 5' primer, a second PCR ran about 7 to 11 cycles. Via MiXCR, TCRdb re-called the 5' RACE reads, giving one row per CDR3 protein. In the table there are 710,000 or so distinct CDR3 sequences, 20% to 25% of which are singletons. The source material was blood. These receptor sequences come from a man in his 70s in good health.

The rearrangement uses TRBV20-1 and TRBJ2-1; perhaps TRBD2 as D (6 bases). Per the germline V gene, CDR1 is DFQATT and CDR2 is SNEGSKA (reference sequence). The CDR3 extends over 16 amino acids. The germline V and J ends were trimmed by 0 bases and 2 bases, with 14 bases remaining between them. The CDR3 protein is CSARDHRRATYNEQFF. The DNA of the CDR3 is TGCAGTGCTAGAGATCATCGGAGGGCGACCTACAATGAGCAGTTCTTC.

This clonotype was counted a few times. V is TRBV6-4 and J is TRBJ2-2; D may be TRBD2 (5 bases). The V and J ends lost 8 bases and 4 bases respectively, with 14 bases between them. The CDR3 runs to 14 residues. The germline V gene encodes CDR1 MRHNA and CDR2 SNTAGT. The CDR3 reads CASELSGGTGELFF. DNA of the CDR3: TGTGCCAGCGAGCTGAGCGGTGGCACCGGGGAGCTGTTTTTT.

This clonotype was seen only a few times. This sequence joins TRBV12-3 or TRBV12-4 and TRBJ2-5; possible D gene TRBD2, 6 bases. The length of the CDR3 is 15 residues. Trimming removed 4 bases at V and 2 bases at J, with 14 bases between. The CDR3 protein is CASSWSAGTQETQYF. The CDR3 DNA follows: TGTGCCAGCAGTTGGTCGGCGGGAACTCAAGAGACCCAGTACTTC.

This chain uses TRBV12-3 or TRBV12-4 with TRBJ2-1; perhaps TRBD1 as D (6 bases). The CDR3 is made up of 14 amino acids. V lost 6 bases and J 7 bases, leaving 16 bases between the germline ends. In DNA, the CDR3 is TGTGCCAGCAGCCACAACAGGGCCGGGAATGAGCAGTTCTTC. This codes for CASSHNRAGNEQFF.

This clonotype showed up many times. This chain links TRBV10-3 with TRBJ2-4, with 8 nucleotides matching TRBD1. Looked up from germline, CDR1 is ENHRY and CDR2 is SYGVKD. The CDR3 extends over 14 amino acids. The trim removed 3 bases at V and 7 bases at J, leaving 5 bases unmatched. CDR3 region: CAISEQRTGNIQYF. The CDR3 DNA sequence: TGTGCCATCAGTGAACAGAGGACAGGGAACATTCAGTACTTC.

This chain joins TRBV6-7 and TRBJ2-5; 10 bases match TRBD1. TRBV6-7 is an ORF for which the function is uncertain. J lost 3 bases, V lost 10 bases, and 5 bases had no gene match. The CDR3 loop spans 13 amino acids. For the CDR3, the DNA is TGTGCCAAGGGGGACAGGGGCGAAGAGACCCAGTACTTC. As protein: CAKGDRGEETQYF.

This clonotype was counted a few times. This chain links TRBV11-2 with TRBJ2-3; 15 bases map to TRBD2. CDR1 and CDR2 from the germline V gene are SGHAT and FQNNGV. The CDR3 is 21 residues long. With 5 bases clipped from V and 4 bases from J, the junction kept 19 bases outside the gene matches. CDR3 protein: CASSRVEGLAGGPKTSDTQYF. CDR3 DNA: TGTGCCAGCAGCCGCGTAGAGGGACTAGCGGGAGGACCGAAAACCTCAGATACGCAGTATTTT.

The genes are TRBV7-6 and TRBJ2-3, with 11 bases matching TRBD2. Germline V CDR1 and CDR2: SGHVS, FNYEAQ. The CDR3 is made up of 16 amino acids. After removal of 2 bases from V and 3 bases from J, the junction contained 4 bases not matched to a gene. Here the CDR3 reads CASSLTGLAVTDTQYF. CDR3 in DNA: TGTGCCAGCAGCTTAACGGGACTAGCGGTGACAGATACGCAGTATTTT.

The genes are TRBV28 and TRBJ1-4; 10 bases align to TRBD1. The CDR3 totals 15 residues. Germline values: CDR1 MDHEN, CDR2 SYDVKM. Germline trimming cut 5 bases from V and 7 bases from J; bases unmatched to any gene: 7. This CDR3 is CASSRDRGRAEKLFF. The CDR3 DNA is TGTGCCAGCAGTCGCGACAGGGGGCGAGCTGAAAAACTGTTTTTT.

CDR3 bases: TGCAGCGTGGGAGGACTAGCGGGCTTATCGGGGGTCGACAATGAGCAGTTCTTC. Its translation is CSVGGLAGLSGVDNEQFF. The chain joins TRBV20-1 to TRBJ2-7; 11 nucleotides match TRBD2. The DNA end is a closer match to TRBJ2-1, so the J assignment may be wrong. CDR1 and CDR2 (germline): DFQATT, SNEGSKA (reference sequence). The CDR3 runs 18 residues.

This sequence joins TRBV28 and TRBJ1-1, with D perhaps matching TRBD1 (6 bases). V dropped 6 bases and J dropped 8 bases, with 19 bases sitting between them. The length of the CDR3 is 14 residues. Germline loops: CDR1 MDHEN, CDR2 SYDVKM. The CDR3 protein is CASRPTGQRREAFF. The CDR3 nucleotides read TGTGCCAGCAGACCCACTGGACAGCGCCGGGAAGCTTTCTTT.

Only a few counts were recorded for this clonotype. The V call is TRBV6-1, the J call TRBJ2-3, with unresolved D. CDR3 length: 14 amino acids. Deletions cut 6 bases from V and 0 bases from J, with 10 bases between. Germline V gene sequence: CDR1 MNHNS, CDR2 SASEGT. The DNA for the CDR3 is TGTGCCAGCAGGCGCGAGCCTAGCACAGATACGCAGTATTTT. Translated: CASRREPSTDTQYF.

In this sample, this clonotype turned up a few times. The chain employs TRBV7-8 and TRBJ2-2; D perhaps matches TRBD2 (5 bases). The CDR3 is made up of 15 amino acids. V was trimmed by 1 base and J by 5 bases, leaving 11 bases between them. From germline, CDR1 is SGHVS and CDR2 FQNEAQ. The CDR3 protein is CASSLGGSRTGELFF. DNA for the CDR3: TGTGCCAGCAGCTTAGGAGGGAGTCGGACCGGGGAGCTGTTTTTT.

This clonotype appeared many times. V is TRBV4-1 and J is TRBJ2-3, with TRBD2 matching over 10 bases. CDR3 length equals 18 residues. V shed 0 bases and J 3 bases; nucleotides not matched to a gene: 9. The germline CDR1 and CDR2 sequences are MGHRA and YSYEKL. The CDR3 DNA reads TGCGCCAGCAGCCAAGATCGGGCTAGCGGGAGAGCGACAGATACGCAGTATTTT. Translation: CASSQDRASGRATDTQYF.

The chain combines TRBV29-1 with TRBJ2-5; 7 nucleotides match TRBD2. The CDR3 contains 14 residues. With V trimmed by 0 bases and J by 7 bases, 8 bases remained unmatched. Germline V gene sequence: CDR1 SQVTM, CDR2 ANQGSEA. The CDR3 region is CSVEDHAGEGTQYF. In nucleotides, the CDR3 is TGCAGCGTTGAAGATCACGCGGGAGAAGGGACCCAGTACTTC.

The CDR3 DNA follows: TGTGCCATCAGAGCGGGAGGGGAAAACATTCAGTACTTC. Translating gives CAIRAGGENIQYF. The genes are TRBV10-3 and TRBJ2-4; TRBD2 agrees at 10 bases. Germline loops: CDR1 ENHRY, CDR2 SYGVKD. The trim removed 6 bases at V and 5 bases at J, leaving 1 base unmatched. This CDR3 is 13 amino acids long.

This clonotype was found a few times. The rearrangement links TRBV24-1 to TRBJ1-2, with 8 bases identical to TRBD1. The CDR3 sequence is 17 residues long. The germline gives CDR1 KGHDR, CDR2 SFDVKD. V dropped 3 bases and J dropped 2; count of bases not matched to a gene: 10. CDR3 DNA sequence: TGTGCCACCAGTGATACACACGAACAGGGGGGGAACTATGGCTACACCTTC. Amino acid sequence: CATSDTHEQGGNYGYTF.

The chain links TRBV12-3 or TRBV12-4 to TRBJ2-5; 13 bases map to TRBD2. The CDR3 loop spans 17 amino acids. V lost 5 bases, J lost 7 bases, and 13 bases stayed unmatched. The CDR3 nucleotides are TGTGCCAGCAGTCAAGAACGGGGACTAGCGGGGAGGCTGACCCAGTACTTC. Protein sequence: CASSQERGLAGRLTQYF.

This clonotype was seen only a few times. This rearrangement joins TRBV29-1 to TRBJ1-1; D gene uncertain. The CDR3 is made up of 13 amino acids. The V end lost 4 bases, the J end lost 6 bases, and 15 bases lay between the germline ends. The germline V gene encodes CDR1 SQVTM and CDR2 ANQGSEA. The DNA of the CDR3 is TGCAGCGTTGCCCGGGCCCAGTCCTCTGAAGCTTTCTTT. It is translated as CSVARAQSSEAFF.

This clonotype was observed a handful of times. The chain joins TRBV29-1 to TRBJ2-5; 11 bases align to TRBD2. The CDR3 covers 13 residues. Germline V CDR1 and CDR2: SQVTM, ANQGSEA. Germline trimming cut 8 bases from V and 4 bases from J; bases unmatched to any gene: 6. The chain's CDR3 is CSTRTSGRETQYF. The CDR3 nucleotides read TGCAGCACGCGAACTAGCGGGAGAGAGACCCAGTACTTC.

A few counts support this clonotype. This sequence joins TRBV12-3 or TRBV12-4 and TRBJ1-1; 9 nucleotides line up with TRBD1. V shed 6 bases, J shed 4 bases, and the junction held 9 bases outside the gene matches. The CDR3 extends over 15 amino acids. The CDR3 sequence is CASSTGQGGSTEAFF. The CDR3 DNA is TGTGCCAGCAGCACGGGACAGGGTGGATCCACTGAAGCTTTCTTT.

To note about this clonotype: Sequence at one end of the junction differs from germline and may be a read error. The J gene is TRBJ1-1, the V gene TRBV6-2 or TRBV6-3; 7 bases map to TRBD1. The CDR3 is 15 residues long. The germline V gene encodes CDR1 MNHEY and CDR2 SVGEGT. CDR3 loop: CASSYSEEGGTAAFF. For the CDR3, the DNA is TGTGCCAGCAGTTACTCGGAGGAAGGGGGCACTGCAGCTTTCTTT.